A selection of T cell receptor beta chains follows, all from one sample in a study of cytomegalovirus exposure and HLA in healthy donors. The protocol was immunoSEQ multiplex PCR, while the TCRdb copy is restricted to in-frame clones and leaves out a portion. The table shows about 140,000 clones, with 61% occurring only once. The sample taken for sequencing was PBMCs. The receptors were gathered from a male donor in good health and CMV-seronegative. Both conserved end residues are part of each CDR3. D genes are given only for firm matches. Clone size is given for some rows only: seen once, a few or many times, or a class if the clone is expanded.

V gene	D gene	J gene	clone size	CDR3 DNA	CDR3 protein
TRBV27	TRBD1	TRBJ1-5	-	TGTGCCAGCAGTTTAATACAGGGGGGAGGTCAGCCCCAGCATTTT	CASSLIQGGGQPQHF
TRBV5-1	TRBD1	TRBJ1-2	once	TGCGCCAGCAGCCCCCGGGACAGGGGAATGCGTGGCTACACCTTC	CASSPRDRGMRGYTF
TRBV4-3	TRBD1	TRBJ2-5	-	TGCGCCAGCAGCCAAGCGACAGGGGGCGTCGGCCAAGAGACCCAGTACTTC	CASSQATGGVGQETQYF
TRBV5-1	TRBD1	TRBJ1-5	-	TGCGCCAGCAGCTTGGAAACAGGGGTCGGTCAGCCCCAGCATTTT	CASSLETGVGQPQHF
TRBV5-1	TRBD2	TRBJ2-7	few	TGCGCCAGCAGCCCCGCCCCACTAGCGGGACAGACCTACGAGCAGTACTTC	CASSPAPLAGQTYEQYF
TRBV7-2	-	TRBJ1-2	-	TGTGCCAGCAGCTTCCAAGGAGCCTCTAACTATGGCTACACCTTC	CASSFQGASNYGYTF
TRBV28	-	TRBJ1-1	few	TGTGCCACCCTAGGCGGTGGGACACACCCTGAAGCTTTCTTT	CATLGGGTHPEAFF
TRBV21-1	-	TRBJ2-1	few	TGTGCCAGCAGTACCGGGACTAGCGGGGGGGCGGCGCAGTTCTTC	CASSTGTSGGAAQFF
TRBV7-9	-	TRBJ2-1	-	TGTGCCAGCAGCTTTCGCCATCCGGGCAATGAGCAGTTCTTC	CASSFRHPGNEQFF
TRBV28	-	TRBJ1-4	once	TGTGCCATCCGGGAGCATAAAGGGGAAAAACTGTTTTTT	CAIREHKGEKLFF
TRBV28	TRBD2	TRBJ2-1	-	TGTGCCAGCAGTGTTACAGGCGGGGGGGCGGCTGAGCAGTTCTTC	CASSVTGGGAAEQFF
TRBV5-4	TRBD1	TRBJ1-1	-	TGTGCCAGCATCCCGGGACAGGGGTCTGAAGCTTTCTTT	CASIPGQGSEAFF
TRBV25-1	TRBD2	TRBJ2-5	-	TGTGCCAGCAGTGAATATCGACTAGCGGGGGGTCAAGAGACCCAGTACTTC	CASSEYRLAGGQETQYF
TRBV7-9	-	TRBJ2-2	-	TGTGCCAGCAGCCCCCGGGGGGAGCTGTTTTTT	CASSPRGELFF
TRBV6-5	TRBD2	TRBJ2-1	-	TGTGCCAGCAGTTACGAGACTAGCGGGCCCAATGAGCAGTTCTTC	CASSYETSGPNEQFF
TRBV18	-	TRBJ1-5	few	TGTGCCAGCGAAGCCTCCGGGGAGCCCCAGCATTTT	CASEASGEPQHF
TRBV25-1	TRBD1	TRBJ1-1	-	TGTGCCAGCAGTGAATATACAGGGGGAAACACTGAAGCTTTCTTT	CASSEYTGGNTEAFF
TRBV2	TRBD2	TRBJ2-5	-	TGTGCCAGCAGCGGGCTAGCGGGAGAGACCCAGTACTTC	CASSGLAGETQYF
TRBV6-5	-	TRBJ1-5	-	TGTGCCAGCAGAGGGGGATTTAGCAATCAGCCCCAGCATTTT	CASRGGFSNQPQHF
TRBV27	TRBD2	TRBJ2-7	few	TGTGCCAGCAGACTATGGAGCCTCTCTAGCGGGGGGGCTGGAAGCTCCTACGAGCAGTACTTC	CASRLWSLSSGGAGSSYEQYF
TRBV5-1	TRBD2	TRBJ2-5	-	TGCGCCAGCAGCTTGGCCGGGACTAGCGGGGAGACCCAGTACTTC	CASSLAGTSGETQYF
TRBV25-1	-	TRBJ2-1	-	TGTGCCAGCAGGGATCTTTCAGGGAACAATGAGCAGTTCTTC	CASRDLSGNNEQFF
TRBV29-1	TRBD1	TRBJ2-7	-	TGCAGCGTTGCGGACAGGGGTTCTGAGCAGTACTTC	CSVADRGSEQYF
TRBV9	-	TRBJ1-2	-	TGTGCCGGAACACAGGGAAACGGCTACACCTTC	CAGTQGNGYTF
TRBV5-1	TRBD2	TRBJ2-1	-	TGCGCCAGCAGCTTCTCCTCTAGCGGCTCCTACAATGAGCAGTTCTTC	CASSFSSSGSYNEQFF
TRBV6-5	-	TRBJ2-2	few	TGTGCCAGCAGTTACTCCCGCACCGGGGAGCTGTTTTTT	CASSYSRTGELFF
TRBV11-2	-	TRBJ1-1	-	TGTGCCAGCAGCTCCACCGGGGTCGGGGCTTTCTTT	CASSSTGVGAFF
TRBV5-4	TRBD1	TRBJ1-1	few	TGTGCCAGCAGTTCCGGGACAGTTGAAGCTTTCTTT	CASSSGTVEAFF
TRBV10-3	TRBD1	TRBJ1-2	few	TGTGCCATCAGTGAGCGACAGGGGGCTAACTATGGCTACACCTTC	CAISERQGANYGYTF
TRBV4-3	TRBD2	TRBJ2-3	-	TGCGCCAGCAGCCAAGACGGCGGGGGGGGCGGCACAGATACGCAGTATTTT	CASSQDGGGGGTDTQYF